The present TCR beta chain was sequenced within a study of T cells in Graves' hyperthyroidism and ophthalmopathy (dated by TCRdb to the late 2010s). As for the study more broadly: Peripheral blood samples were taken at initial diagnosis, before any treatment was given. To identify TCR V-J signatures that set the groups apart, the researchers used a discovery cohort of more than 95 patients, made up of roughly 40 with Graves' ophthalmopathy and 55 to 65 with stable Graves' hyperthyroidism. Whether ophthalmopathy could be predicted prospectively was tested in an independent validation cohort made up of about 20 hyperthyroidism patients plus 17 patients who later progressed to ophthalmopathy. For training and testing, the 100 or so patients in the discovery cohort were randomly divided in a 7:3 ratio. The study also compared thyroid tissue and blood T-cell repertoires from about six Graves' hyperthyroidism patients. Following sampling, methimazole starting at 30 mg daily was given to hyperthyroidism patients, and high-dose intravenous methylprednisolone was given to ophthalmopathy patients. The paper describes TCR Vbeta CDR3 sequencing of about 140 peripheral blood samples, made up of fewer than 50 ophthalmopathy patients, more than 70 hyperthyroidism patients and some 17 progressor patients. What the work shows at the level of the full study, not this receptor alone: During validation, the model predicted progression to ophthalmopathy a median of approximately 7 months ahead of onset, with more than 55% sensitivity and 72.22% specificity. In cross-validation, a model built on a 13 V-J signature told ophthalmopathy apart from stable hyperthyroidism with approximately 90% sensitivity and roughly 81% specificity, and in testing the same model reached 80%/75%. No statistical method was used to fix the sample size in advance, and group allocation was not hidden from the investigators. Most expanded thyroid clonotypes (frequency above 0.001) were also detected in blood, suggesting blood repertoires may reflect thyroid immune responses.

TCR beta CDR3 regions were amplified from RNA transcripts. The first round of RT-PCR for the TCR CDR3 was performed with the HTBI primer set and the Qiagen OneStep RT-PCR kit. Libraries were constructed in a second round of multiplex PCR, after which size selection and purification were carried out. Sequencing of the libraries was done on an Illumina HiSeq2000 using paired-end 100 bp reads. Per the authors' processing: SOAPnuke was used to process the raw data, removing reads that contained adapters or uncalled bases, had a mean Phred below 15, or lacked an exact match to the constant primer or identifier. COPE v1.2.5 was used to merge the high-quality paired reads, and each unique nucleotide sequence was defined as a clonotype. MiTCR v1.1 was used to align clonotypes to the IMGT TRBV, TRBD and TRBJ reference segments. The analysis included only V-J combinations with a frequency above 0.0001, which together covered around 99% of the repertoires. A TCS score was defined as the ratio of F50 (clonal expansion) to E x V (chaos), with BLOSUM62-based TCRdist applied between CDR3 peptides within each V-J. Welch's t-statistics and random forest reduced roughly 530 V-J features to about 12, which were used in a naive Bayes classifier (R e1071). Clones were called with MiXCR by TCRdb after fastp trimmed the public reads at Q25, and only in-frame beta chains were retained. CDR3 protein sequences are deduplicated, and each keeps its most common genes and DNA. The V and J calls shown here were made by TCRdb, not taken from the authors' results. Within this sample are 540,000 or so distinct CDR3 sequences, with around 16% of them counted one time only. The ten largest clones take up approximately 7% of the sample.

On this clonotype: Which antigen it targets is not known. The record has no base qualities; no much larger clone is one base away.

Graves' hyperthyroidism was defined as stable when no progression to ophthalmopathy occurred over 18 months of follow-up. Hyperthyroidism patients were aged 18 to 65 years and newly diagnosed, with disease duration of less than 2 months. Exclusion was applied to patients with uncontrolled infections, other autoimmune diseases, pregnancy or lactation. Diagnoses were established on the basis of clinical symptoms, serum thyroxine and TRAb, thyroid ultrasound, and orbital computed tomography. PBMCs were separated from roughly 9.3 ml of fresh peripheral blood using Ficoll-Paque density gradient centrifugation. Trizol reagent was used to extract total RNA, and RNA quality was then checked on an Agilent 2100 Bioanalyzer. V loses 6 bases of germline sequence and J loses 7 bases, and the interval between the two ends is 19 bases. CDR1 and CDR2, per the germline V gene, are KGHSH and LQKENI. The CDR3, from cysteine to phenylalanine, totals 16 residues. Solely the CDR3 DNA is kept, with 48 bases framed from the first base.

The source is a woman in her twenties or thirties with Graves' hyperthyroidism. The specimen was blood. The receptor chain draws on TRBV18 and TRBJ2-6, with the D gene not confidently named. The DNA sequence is TGTGCCAGCTCCCCGGCGGCGAGGAAGCTAGCCAACGTCCTGACTTTC. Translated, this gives CASSPAARKLANVLTF. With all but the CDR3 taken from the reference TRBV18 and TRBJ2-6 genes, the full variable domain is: NAGVMQNPRHLVRRRGQEARLRCSPMKGHSHVYWYRQLPEEGLKFMVYLQKENIIDESGMPKERFSAEFPKEGPSILRIQQVVRGDSAAYFCASSPAARKLANVLTFGAGSRLTVL.